This T cell receptor beta chain is drawn from a study of response to subunit inactivated influenza vaccine. TCRdb itself ran the RT-PCR reads through MiXCR, one entry per CDR3 protein. The sample carries around 750,000 distinct CDR3 sequences, approximately 22% recorded once. Findings and caveats of the study: Few new T cells, the authors suggested, are recruited by each seasonal influenza vaccination.

This clonotype was seen more than once but under ten times. The antigen is unknown. The V end lost 5 bases, the J end lost 3 bases, and 20 bases lay between the germline ends. Germline CDR1 and CDR2: DFQATT and SNEGSKA (reference sequence). The CDR3 covers 15 residues. The source of this sequence is a middle-aged man who received an inactivated influenza vaccine. The source material was PBMCs from blood, sampled 5 days after vaccination. The chain couples TRBV20-1 to TRBJ2-7; D tentatively reads TRBD1 or TRBD2 (6 bases each). The CDR3 DNA sequence: TGCAGTGCTCAGGGGTCGGGAGTAGATTTCTACGAGCAGTACTTC. Its protein is CSAQGSGVDFYEQYF.